This T cell receptor (beta chain) is from a study of early T cells in non-severe SARS-CoV-2 infection. One entry per CDR3 protein, called by TCRdb with MiXCR from the 5' RACE reads. The top ten hold approximately 17% of the sample, which has roughly 70,000 distinct CDR3 sequences, over 20% seen once. CDR1 and CDR2 from the germline V gene are DFQATT and SNEGSKA (reference sequence). The CDR3 has 14 amino acids. Trimming pared 6 bases from V and 1 base from J, leaving 15 bases between. The sequence came from an adult who was a healthcare worker with PCR-confirmed SARS-CoV-2 infection or an uninfected control (not recorded which). Here the sequenced sample was whole blood, taken at baseline. The genes are TRBV20-1 and TRBJ1-1; D may be TRBD1 (5 bases). The DNA of the CDR3 is TGCAGTGCCTTTAAACCGGGGGAGAACACTGAAGCTTTCTTT. Encoded protein: CSAFKPGENTEAFF.